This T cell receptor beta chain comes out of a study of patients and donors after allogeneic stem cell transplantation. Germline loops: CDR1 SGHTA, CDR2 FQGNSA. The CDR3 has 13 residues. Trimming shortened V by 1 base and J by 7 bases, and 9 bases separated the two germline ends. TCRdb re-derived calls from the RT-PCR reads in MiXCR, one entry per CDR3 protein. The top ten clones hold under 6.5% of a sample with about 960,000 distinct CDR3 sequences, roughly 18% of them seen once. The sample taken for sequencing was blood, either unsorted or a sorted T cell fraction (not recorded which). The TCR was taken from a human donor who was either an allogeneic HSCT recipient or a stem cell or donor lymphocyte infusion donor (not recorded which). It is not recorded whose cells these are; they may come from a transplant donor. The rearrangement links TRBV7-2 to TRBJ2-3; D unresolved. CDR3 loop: CASSLGAANTQYF. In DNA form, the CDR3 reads TGTGCCAGCAGCTTAGGGGCCGCAAATACGCAGTATTTT.